Shown below are 6 T cell receptor beta chains from a single sample sequenced in a study of cytomegalovirus exposure and HLA in healthy donors. The PCR employed 60 Vbeta primers together with 13 Jbeta primers. Here immunoSEQ multiplex PCR was the method, and the copy in TCRdb shows in-frame clones only, minus some. The repertoire holds about 140,000 clones, 77% seen once, with about 1.7% in the top ten. Sequenced input: PBMCs. The receptors stem from a female donor in good health and CMV-seronegative.

The chain uses TRBV9 and TRBJ2-5; 10 positions match TRBD2. V was clipped by 3 bases and J by 1 base; unmatched bases: 15. This CDR3 has 19 residues. The germline V gene encodes CDR1 SGDLS and CDR2 YYNGEE. CDR3 DNA sequence: TGTGCCAGCAGCGGAACGGGGCTTGGGGCTAGCGGGGGCCAAGAGACCCAGTACTTC. Translating it yields CASSGTGLGASGGQETQYF.

The genes are TRBV7-9 and TRBJ2-7; TRBD1 is a possible D gene (6 bases). The CDR3 contains 13 residues. The V gene's germline CDR1 is SEHNR and CDR2 FQNEAQ (reference sequence). Between the trimmed V and J ends, which lost 8 bases and 5 bases, there was a span of 16 bases. Here the CDR3 reads CASSGRGINEQYF. The CDR3 region has the DNA TGTGCCAGCTCAGGCAGGGGCATTAACGAGCAGTACTTC. Filled out from reference TRBV7-9 and TRBJ2-7, the complete variable domain reads DTGVSQNPRHKITKRGQNVTFRCDPISEHNRLYWYRQTLGQGPEFLTYFQNEAQLEKSRLLSDRFSAERPKGSFSTLEIQRTEQGDSAMYLCASSGRGINEQYFGPGTRLTVT.

This clone was found a few times. The chain joins TRBV7-9 to TRBJ2-7; 10 bases match TRBD1. The CDR3 extends over 15 amino acids. With 5 bases clipped from V and 3 bases from J, the junction kept 7 bases outside the gene matches. Germline values: CDR1 SEHNR, CDR2 FQNEAQ (reference sequence). The CDR3, as DNA: TGTGCCAGCAGCGGAACCGGGACAGGGGACTACGAGCAGTACTTC. Translated, it gives CASSGTGTGDYEQYF.

This clone was counted a single time. The chain joins TRBV13 to TRBJ2-7; D is perhaps TRBD1 (6 bases). Looked up from germline, CDR1 is PRHDT and CDR2 is FYEKMQ (reference sequence). There are 12 residues in the CDR3. The V end lost 7 bases, the J end lost 4 bases, and 11 bases lay between the germline ends. CDR3 nucleotides: TGTGCCAGCAAACAGGGTGGGTACGAGCAGTACTTC. It is translated as CASKQGGYEQYF.

The chain carries TRBV11-2 and TRBJ2-1; 9 positions match TRBD1. From germline, CDR1 is SGHAT and CDR2 FQNNGV. The CDR3 runs 16 residues. V gave up 5 bases and J gave up 5 bases; unmatched junction bases: 10. The CDR3 here is CASSLIPGQGNNEQFF. In DNA form, the CDR3 reads TGTGCCAGCAGCCTCATCCCGGGACAGGGAAACAATGAGCAGTTCTTC.

The chain combines TRBV28 with TRBJ2-3; a possible D gene is TRBD1 (6 bases). The ends were cut back, 4 bases at V and 5 bases at J, with 7 bases in the middle. The CDR3 totals 12 residues. In germline, CDR1 is MDHEN, CDR2 SYDVKM. CDR3 sequence reads: CASSSGVDTQYF. The CDR3 DNA is TGTGCCAGCAGTTCAGGGGTAGATACGCAGTATTTT.